What follows is one T cell receptor (beta chain) and its context. As yet, its antigen is unknown. Sequencing was performed with immunoSEQ multiplex PCR; in TCRdb, only in-frame clones are kept and a portion is missing. Of approximately 71,000 clones in the sample, nearly 85% were seen once. The data were taken from a study of OX40 agonist ivuxolimab in advanced cancers. Broader study findings: Expanded clones tended on average to be more numerous among CD8+ T cells than CD4+. Determination of antigen specificity was not performed for the expanded peripheral T cells.

CDR3 length equals 14 residues. The germline gives CDR1 MNHEY, CDR2 SMNVEV (reference sequence). This receptor was taken from an adult with an advanced solid tumor such as melanoma, head and neck, liver or kidney cancer. Sequenced here: CD4+ or CD8+ T cells sorted from blood, sampled in a trial of the OX40 agonist ivuxolimab. The chain couples TRBV27 to TRBJ2-5; weak D call: TRBD2 (6 bases). The J call may be wrong; the DNA end is better matched by TRBJ2-7. The CDR3 region is CASRRGSIGYEQYF. For the CDR3, the DNA is TGTGCCAGCAGGCGGGGTTCTATAGGCTACGAGCAGTACTTC.